This paragraph reports one TCR beta chain. This clone is identified as medium-sized (0.01 to 0.1%). There is no known antigen for this receptor. No much larger clone is present one base from it, and per-base qualities are unavailable. The data were obtained in a study of metastatic and nonmetastatic thyroid tumors (dated by TCRdb to about 2020). In terms of the full investigation: Repertoires were compared across peripheral blood and tumor or nodule tissue samples from malignant and benign thyroid patients. Results and caveats for the whole study, not just this receptor: In both blood and tumor samples, TCR beta diversity was reported to be significantly higher in malignant tumors than in benign nodules.

Before undergoing thyroid surgery, none of the patients had been given any kind of treatment. The study retrospectively analysed patient clinical samples collected from about 2012 to 2018 using T-cell receptor beta sequencing. The library was obtained by PCR. Sequencing was performed on an Illumina HiSeq 4000. High-throughput sequencing was used to profile the TCR beta-chain CDR3 region of each patient. Concerning the study's data processing: CDR3 differences across clinicopathological groups were used to build a classifier for discriminating distant-metastatic papillary thyroid cancer patients. The Shannon index was used to assess repertoire diversity, and the Morisita-Horn index was used to assess tumor-blood repertoire similarity. TCRdb redid the processing of the public reads, applying fastp at Q25 and MiXCR, and retained in-frame beta chains. TCRdb, not the authors, supplied the V and J calls. This sample is represented by some 5,600 clones; around 28% of them were singletons. The ten largest clones capture around a quarter of the sample.

The receptor was isolated from a female donor with papillary thyroid cancer or a benign thyroid nodule (not recorded which). Some clones in this sample may be carry-over from other donors' samples. What was sequenced was adjacent normal tissue.

The DNA sequence is TGTGCCAGCAGCCAACTTCCTAAGAATGAGCAGTTCTTC. Its protein product is CASSQLPKNEQFF. The V and J genes are TRBV4-2 and TRBJ2-1; the D segment cannot be called with confidence. The germline V gene gives CDR1 as LGHNA and CDR2 as YNFKEQ. Including the terminal cysteine and phenylalanine, the CDR3 comprises 13 residues. Just the 39-base CDR3 DNA is kept, in frame starting at base 1. V is shortened by 2 bases, J by 7 bases, and the region joining them spans 9 bases.